The 27 T cell receptor beta chains below all came from one sample that was sequenced in a study of blood T cell repertoires in COVID-19. Produced via immunoSEQ multiplex PCR; TCRdb's table is partial and in-frame only. The sample consists of about 240,000 clones, about four fifths of them appearing once. The sample consisted of peripheral blood. The source is a woman older than 75 with COVID-19, enrolled during active disease.

The gene calls are TRBV30 and TRBJ2-7; D may be TRBD2 (5 bases). The CDR3 loop spans 13 amino acids. Germline V gene sequence: CDR1 GTSNPN, CDR2 SVGIG (reference sequence). The V and J ends lost 1 base and 2 bases respectively, with 9 bases between them. The CDR3 reads CAWSGGRAYEQYF. The CDR3 DNA reads TGTGCCTGGAGTGGAGGGCGGGCCTACGAGCAGTACTTC.

V gene TRBV11-2 combines with J gene TRBJ1-1; D remains unclear. Deletions cut 1 base from V and 8 bases from J, with 11 bases between. Looked up from germline, CDR1 is SGHAT and CDR2 is FQNNGV. CDR3 length: 13 residues. The CDR3 DNA reads TGTGCCAGCAGCTTAGTGCCCCGGTACGAAGCTTTCTTT. This sequence encodes CASSLVPRYEAFF. Variable domain in full (rest from reference TRBV11-2 and TRBJ1-1): EAGVAQSPRYKIIEKRQSVAFWCNPISGHATLYWYQQILGQGPKLLIQFQNNGVVDDSQLPKDRFSAERLKGVDSTLKIQPAKLEDSAVYLCASSLVPRYEAFFGQGTRLTVV.

J is TRBJ1-1 and V is TRBV2; D possibly corresponds to TRBD1 (5 bases). The V and J ends lost 5 bases and 6 bases respectively, with 19 bases between them. This CDR3 comprises 15 residues. Germline V gene data show CDR1 as SNHLY and CDR2 as FYNNEI. CDR3: CASSPPQTVSAEAFF. DNA of the CDR3: TGTGCCAGCAGTCCCCCTCAGACAGTCTCGGCTGAAGCTTTCTTT.

The J gene is TRBJ2-7, the V gene TRBV30; TRBD2 is a possible D gene (6 bases). The CDR3 is 13 amino acids. The V and J ends lost 0 bases and 3 bases respectively, with 9 bases between them. From germline, CDR1 is GTSNPN and CDR2 SVGIG (reference sequence). The CDR3 coding sequence is TGTGCCTGGAGTGTTCAGGAGGGCTACGAGCAGTACTTC. Its protein product is CAWSVQEGYEQYF.

The V gene is TRBV5-1, the J gene TRBJ2-6, with D maybe TRBD1 (5 bases). CDR1 and CDR2 (germline): SGHRS, YFSETQ. The length of the CDR3 is 15 residues. The V end lost 4 bases, the J end lost 0 bases, and 8 bases lay between the germline ends. The CDR3 loop reads CASSRGDSGANVLTF. CDR3 DNA sequence: TGCGCCAGCAGCAGGGGTGACTCTGGGGCCAACGTCCTGACTTTC. Full variable domain (remainder filled in from reference TRBV5-1 and TRBJ2-6): KAGVTQTPRYLIKTRGQQVTLSCSPISGHRSVSWYQQTPGQGLQFLFEYFSETQRNKGNFPGRFSGRQFSNSRSEMNVSTLELGDSALYLCASSRGDSGANVLTFGAGSRLTVL.

This clone was observed once. The chain joins TRBV4-2 to TRBJ1-1; D possibly corresponds to TRBD1 (6 bases). V gave up 0 bases and J gave up 6 bases, with 11 bases separating them. The V gene's germline CDR1 is LGHNA and CDR2 YNFKEQ. The CDR3 contains 14 residues. The CDR3 DNA is TGTGCCAGCAGCCAAGATAGGAACAGGGCTGAAGCTTTCTTT. This gives the protein CASSQDRNRAEAFF.

The V and J genes are TRBV12-3 or TRBV12-4 and TRBJ1-6; D gene uncertain. CDR3 length: 13 amino acids. Trimming took 1 base from V and 9 from J, leaving 7 bases between them. The CDR3 here is CASSLVKRSPLHF. CDR3 bases: TGTGCCAGCAGTTTAGTTAAGCGTTCACCCCTCCACTTT.

V is TRBV19 and J is TRBJ2-4; weak D call: TRBD1 (6 bases). The CDR3 has 13 residues. V was shortened by 3 bases and J by 8 bases, with 11 bases between the two germline ends. The germline CDR1 and CDR2 sequences are LNHDA and SQIVND (reference sequence). The CDR3 coding sequence is TGTGCCAGTAGTATCAACAGGGTTGACATTCAGTACTTC. It encodes CASSINRVDIQYF.

For the CDR3, the DNA is TGTGCCAGCAGCAGCCCGGGACACGCCACCTACGAGCAGTACTTC. It yields the protein CASSSPGHATYEQYF. The chain combines TRBV6-5 with TRBJ2-7, with a possible D match to TRBD1 (6 bases). Germline V gene lookup returns CDR1 MNHEY and CDR2 SVGAGI. The CDR3 contains 15 residues. The V end lost 6 bases, the J end lost 2 bases, and 17 bases lay between the germline ends.

The genes are TRBV5-1 and TRBJ2-2; D remains ambiguous. This CDR3 has 13 amino acids. V gave up 1 base and J gave up 4 bases, with 5 bases separating them. From germline, CDR1 is SGHRS and CDR2 YFSETQ. The CDR3 region is CASSLTPTGELFF. CDR3 DNA: TGCGCCAGCAGCTTGACACCCACCGGGGAGCTGTTTTTT.

The chain couples TRBV28 to TRBJ1-5; TRBD1 might be the D (5 bases). This CDR3 spans 15 amino acids. Trimming shortened V by 3 bases and J by 1 base, and 10 bases separated the two germline ends. The germline CDR1 and CDR2 sequences are MDHEN and SYDVKM. CDR3 DNA: TGTGCCAGCAGTTTGCAGGGTGCGAGCAATCAGCCCCAGCATTTT. The encoded protein is CASSLQGASNQPQHF.

The gene calls are TRBV5-5 and TRBJ1-1; no clear D gene. The CDR3 is 15 amino acids. Between the trimmed V and J ends, which lost 0 bases and 1 base, there was a span of 10 bases. Germline values: CDR1 SGHKS, CDR2 YYEKEE (reference sequence). The CDR3 coding sequence is TGTGCCAGCAGCTTGGTGGGCAGGAAGAACACTGAAGCTTTCTTT. Protein: CASSLVGRKNTEAFF.

J is TRBJ2-1 and V is TRBV5-1, with TRBD2 matching 11 bases. Unmatched junction bases numbered 5, after V lost 0 bases and J lost 9 bases. Germline-derived CDR1 and CDR2 are SGHRS and YFSETQ. CDR3 length equals 15 residues. The CDR3, as DNA: TGCGCCAGCAGCTTGGAACTAGCGGGAGCTAGTGAGCAGTTCTTC. Protein sequence: CASSLELAGASEQFF.

The V gene is TRBV5-1, the J gene TRBJ1-1; D unresolved. Trimming left V 1 base short and J 1 base short, with 5 bases between. Germline V CDR1 and CDR2: SGHRS, YFSETQ. The CDR3 runs 13 residues. CDR3 sequence reads: CASSLTTNTEAFF. CDR3 in DNA: TGCGCCAGCAGCTTGACTACGAACACTGAAGCTTTCTTT.

This clone has just a few counts. The V call is TRBV2, the J call TRBJ1-1; TRBD1 might be the D (6 bases). In germline, CDR1 is SNHLY, CDR2 FYNNEI. V was pared by 6 bases and J by 1 base, with 12 bases between. The CDR3 is 14 amino acids. The CDR3 nucleotides are TGTGCCAGCAGGGCCGGGACACCGAACACTGAAGCTTTCTTT. This sequence encodes CASRAGTPNTEAFF.

This clone has just a few counts. The genes are TRBV28 and TRBJ1-1; D remains unclear. Trimming took 1 base from V and 5 from J, leaving 11 bases between them. The CDR3 has 14 amino acids. Germline V gene data show CDR1 as MDHEN and CDR2 as SYDVKM. The CDR3 region is CASSLSGSRTEAFF. Written as DNA, the CDR3 is TGTGCCAGCAGTTTATCGGGGTCGCGGACTGAAGCTTTCTTT.

The chain joins TRBV19 to TRBJ2-5; a possible D gene is TRBD2 (6 bases). CDR1 LNHDA and CDR2 SQIVND come from the germline V gene (reference sequence). Trimming took 4 bases from V and 1 from J, leaving 7 bases between them. The CDR3 runs to 13 residues. The CDR3 here is CASSKGLQETQYF. CDR3 DNA: TGTGCCAGTAGTAAGGGACTCCAAGAGACCCAGTACTTC.

V gene TRBV5-1 combines with J gene TRBJ1-2; D possibly corresponds to TRBD1 (6 bases). The length of the CDR3 is 14 residues. Per the germline V gene, CDR1 is SGHRS and CDR2 is YFSETQ. Trimming cost V 0 bases and J 6 bases, with 12 bases left between them. The chain's CDR3 is CASSLAGDRHGYTF. The CDR3, as DNA: TGCGCCAGCAGCTTGGCCGGAGACAGGCATGGCTACACCTTC.

V is TRBV5-1 and J is TRBJ1-1; no reliable D call. The CDR3 runs 15 residues. V was cut by 4 bases and J by 3 bases, with 16 bases left in between. Germline CDR1 SGHRS, CDR2 YFSETQ. Here the CDR3 DNA reads TGCGCCAGCAGCCGGGATCCGGGGTCGGACACTGAAGCTTTCTTT. The encoded protein is CASSRDPGSDTEAFF.

The chain joins TRBV28 to TRBJ2-7, with TRBD1 matching 10 bases. From germline, CDR1 is MDHEN and CDR2 SYDVKM. Losses at the gene ends were 3 bases for V and 3 bases for J; bases not matched to a gene: 5. This CDR3 contains 15 residues. The chain's CDR3 is CASSFSGTGDYEQYF. The CDR3 DNA follows: TGTGCCAGCAGTTTTTCCGGGACAGGGGACTACGAGCAGTACTTC.

The V and J genes are TRBV18 and TRBJ1-5; weak D call: TRBD1 (5 bases). The CDR3 totals 14 residues. Germline lookup yields CDR1 KGHSH and CDR2 LQKENI. V was cut by 7 bases and J by 5 bases, with 15 bases left in between. DNA of the CDR3: TGTGCCAGCTGGCCGACGGGGGATCATCAGCCCCAGCATTTT. It encodes CASWPTGDHQPQHF.

The CDR3 DNA reads as TGTGCCTGGACAAGGGGTGTCCTACCAAGCTACGAGCAGTACTTC. Translation gives CAWTRGVLPSYEQYF. V is TRBV30 and J is TRBJ2-7; a possible D gene is TRBD1 (5 bases). CDR3 size: 15 residues. Germline assignment: CDR1 GTSNPN and CDR2 SVGIG (reference sequence). Trimming stripped 4 bases from V and 3 bases from J, with 19 bases between.

The chain employs TRBV12-3 or TRBV12-4 and TRBJ1-2, with D hard to call. This CDR3 region has 12 residues. V lost 1 base and J 8 bases, leaving 8 bases between the germline ends. CDR3 sequence: CASSLGRRGYTF. The CDR3 nucleotides read TGTGCCAGCAGTTTAGGCAGGCGCGGCTACACCTTC.

The chain employs TRBV28 and TRBJ2-3; perhaps TRBD2 as D (6 bases). V lost 8 bases to trimming and J lost 0 bases, with 18 bases between them. CDR3 length equals 16 residues. Germline V gene sequence: CDR1 MDHEN, CDR2 SYDVKM. The chain's CDR3 is CASFRAGPRSTDTQYF. CDR3 sequence (DNA): TGTGCCAGCTTTAGAGCGGGCCCTAGGAGCACAGATACGCAGTATTTT. Full variable domain (missing parts from reference TRBV28 and TRBJ2-3): DVKVTQSSRYLVKRTGEKVFLECVQDMDHENMFWYRQDPGLGLRLIYFSYDVKMKEKGDIPEGYSVSREKKERFSLILESASTNQTSMYLCASFRAGPRSTDTQYFGPGTRLTVL.

The genes are TRBV6-2 or TRBV6-3 and TRBJ1-1; tentative D call: TRBD1 (5 bases). The V and J ends lost 2 bases and 4 bases respectively, with 14 bases between them. The CDR3 spans 15 residues. The germline CDR1 and CDR2 sequences are MNHEY and SVGEGT. CDR3 loop: CASSYGMGQVTEAFF. As DNA, the CDR3 is TGTGCCAGCAGTTACGGGATGGGGCAGGTCACTGAAGCTTTCTTT.

The gene calls are TRBV5-4 and TRBJ2-7; weak D call: TRBD1 (6 bases). V was trimmed by 4 bases and J by 3 bases, leaving 14 bases between them. The germline CDR1 and CDR2 sequences are SGHNT and YYREEE (reference sequence). The CDR3 is 14 residues long. The CDR3 here is CASSPRQGNYEQYF. CDR3 coding DNA: TGTGCCAGCAGCCCTCGCCAGGGGAACTACGAGCAGTACTTC.

This chain connects TRBV11-3 to TRBJ1-5, with D uncertain. Germline V CDR1 and CDR2: SGHNT, YENEEA. V lost 8 bases, J lost 4 bases, and 3 bases lay in between. The CDR3 totals 10 residues. The CDR3, as DNA: TGTGCCAGCCGTAATCAGCCCCAGCATTTT. This encodes CASRNQPQHF.